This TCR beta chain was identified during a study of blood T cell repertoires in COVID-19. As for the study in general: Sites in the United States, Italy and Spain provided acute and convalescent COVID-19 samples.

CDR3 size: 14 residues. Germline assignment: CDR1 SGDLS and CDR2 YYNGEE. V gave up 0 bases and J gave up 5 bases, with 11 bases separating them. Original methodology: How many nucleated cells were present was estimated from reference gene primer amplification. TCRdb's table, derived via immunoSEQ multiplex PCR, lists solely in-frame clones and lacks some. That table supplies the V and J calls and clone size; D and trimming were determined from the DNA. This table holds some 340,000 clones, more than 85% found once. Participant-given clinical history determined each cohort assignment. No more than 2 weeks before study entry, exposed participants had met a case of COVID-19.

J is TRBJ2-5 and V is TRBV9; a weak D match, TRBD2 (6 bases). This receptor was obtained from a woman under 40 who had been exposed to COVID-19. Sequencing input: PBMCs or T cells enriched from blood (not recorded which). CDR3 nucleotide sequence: TGTGCCAGCAGCGTAGCGGGGGTGGGGGAGACCCAGTACTTC. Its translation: CASSVAGVGETQYF.